This TCR beta chain was identified during a study of memory CD4+ T cells and cytomegalovirus serostatus. This CDR3 contains 14 residues. Some clones are missing from TCRdb's copy, which holds only in-frame ones; the method was immunoSEQ multiplex PCR. The data contain some 48,000 clones, roughly 78% of them singletons. The sort gate was single viable CD3+CD4+CD8-CD45RO+ cells for memory CD4+ T cells. To note about this clone: What it binds is unknown.

Findings of the study overall: Of 150 to 200 reported CMV TCRbeta sequences, 65 to 85 were found in memory CD4+ repertoires.

The TCR originated in an adult in good health and CMV-seronegative. V is TRBV21-1 and J is TRBJ1-2. TRBV21-1 is noted as a pseudogene. Sequenced material: memory CD4+ T cells from blood. The CDR3 sequence is CASSSRAGRDGYTF. CDR3 DNA sequence: TGTGCCAGCAGCAGTCGCGCGGGGCGCGATGGCTACACCTTC.